This paragraph reports one T cell receptor beta chain. The V and J ends lost 0 bases and 6 bases respectively, with 12 bases between them. Looked up from germline, CDR1 is KGHSH and CDR2 is LQKENI. This CDR3 spans 14 amino acids. Template material for amplifying TCR beta CDR3 regions consisted of RNA transcripts. HTBI primers were used for first-round RT-PCR of the TCR CDR3. Via MiXCR, TCRdb re-called the multiplex PCR reads, giving one row per CDR3 protein. The sample includes hundreds of thousands of distinct CDR3 sequences, approximately 15% seen only once; the top ten take roughly 5.7%. This entry comes from a study of T cells in Graves' hyperthyroidism and ophthalmopathy.

The chain couples TRBV18 to TRBJ2-7; possibly TRBD1 or TRBD2 for D (5 bases each). The TCR originated in a woman under 40 with Graves' hyperthyroidism that later progressed to Graves' ophthalmopathy. Sequenced: blood. For the CDR3, the DNA is TGTGCCAGCTCACCACCTCTTTTGGGGACCGAGCAGTACTTC. Translating gives CASSPPLLGTEQYF.